This T cell receptor beta chain was observed in a study of immune evolution from preneoplasia to lung adenocarcinoma. V was pared by 4 bases and J by 8 bases, with 9 bases of the junction left unmatched. CDR3 length equals 14 residues. Germline V gives CDR1 SGHRS, CDR2 YFSETQ. As to this clone: Its antigen is currently unknown.

The assay was immunoSEQ multiplex PCR, and TCRdb's table has in-frame clones only and misses some. The table shows over 30,000 clones, with 74% occurring only once. Whole-study findings and limits: Normal lung had the highest top T cell clone frequencies.

This TCR came from a person aged 55 to 75 with lung adenocarcinoma. The sample consisted of FFPE invasive lung adenocarcinoma tissue. V and J are TRBV5-1 and TRBJ2-4, with 7 bases fitting TRBD1. In DNA, the CDR3 is TGCGCCAGCAGCCCCGGGACAGAAGGGGACATTCAGTACTTC. It codes for CASSPGTEGDIQYF.